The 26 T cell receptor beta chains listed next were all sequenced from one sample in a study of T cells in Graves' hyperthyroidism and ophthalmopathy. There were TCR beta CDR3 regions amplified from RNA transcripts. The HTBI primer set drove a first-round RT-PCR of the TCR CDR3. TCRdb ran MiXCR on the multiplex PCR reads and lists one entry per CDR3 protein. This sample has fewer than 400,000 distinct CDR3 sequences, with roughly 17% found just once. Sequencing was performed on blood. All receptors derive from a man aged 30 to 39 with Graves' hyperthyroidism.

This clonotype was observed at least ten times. The chain's CDR3 is CASSGQGGSYYNEQFF. CDR3 bases: TGTGCCAGCAGCGGGCAGGGCGGGAGTTACTACAATGAGCAGTTCTTC. This chain links TRBV5-8 with TRBJ2-1, with 7 bases aligning to TRBD2. The CDR3 is made up of 16 amino acids. The V gene's germline CDR1 is SGHTS and CDR2 YDEGEE. V shed 4 bases and J 3 bases; nucleotides not matched to a gene: 10.

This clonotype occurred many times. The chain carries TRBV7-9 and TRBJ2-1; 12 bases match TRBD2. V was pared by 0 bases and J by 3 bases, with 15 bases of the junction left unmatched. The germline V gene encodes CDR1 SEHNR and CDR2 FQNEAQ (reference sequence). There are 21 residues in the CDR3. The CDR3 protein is CASSLAVGILAGGRNYNEQFF. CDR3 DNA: TGTGCCAGCAGCTTAGCGGTGGGAATACTAGCGGGAGGACGTAACTACAATGAGCAGTTCTTC.

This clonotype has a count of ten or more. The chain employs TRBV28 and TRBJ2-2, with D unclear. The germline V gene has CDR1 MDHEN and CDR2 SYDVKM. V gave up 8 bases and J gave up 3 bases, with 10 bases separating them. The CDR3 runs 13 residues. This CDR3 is CASFGRDTGELFF. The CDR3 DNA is TGTGCCAGCTTTGGTCGGGACACCGGGGAGCTGTTTTTT.

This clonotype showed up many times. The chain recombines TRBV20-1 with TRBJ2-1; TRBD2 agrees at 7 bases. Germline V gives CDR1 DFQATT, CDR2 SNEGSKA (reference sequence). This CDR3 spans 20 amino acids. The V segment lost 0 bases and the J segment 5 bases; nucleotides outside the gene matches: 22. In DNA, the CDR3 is TGCAGTGCTAGAGATCGGAGTTGGGGAGGGACGGGCGCCGAAGACAATGAGCAGTTCTTC. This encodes CSARDRSWGGTGAEDNEQFF.

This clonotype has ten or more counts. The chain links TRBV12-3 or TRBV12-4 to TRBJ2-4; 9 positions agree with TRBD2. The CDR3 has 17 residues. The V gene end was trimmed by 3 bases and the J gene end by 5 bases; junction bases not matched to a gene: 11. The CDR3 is CASSLGGGTSRENIQYF. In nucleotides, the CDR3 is TGTGCCAGCAGTTTGGGGGGAGGGACTAGCAGAGAAAACATTCAGTACTTC.

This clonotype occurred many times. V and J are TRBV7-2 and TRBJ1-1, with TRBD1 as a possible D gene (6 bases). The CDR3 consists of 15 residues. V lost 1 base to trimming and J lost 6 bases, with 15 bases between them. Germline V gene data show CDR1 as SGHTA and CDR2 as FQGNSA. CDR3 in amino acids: CASSLVRGRSAEAFF. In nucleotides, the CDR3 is TGTGCCAGCAGCTTAGTCAGGGGTAGATCAGCTGAAGCTTTCTTT.

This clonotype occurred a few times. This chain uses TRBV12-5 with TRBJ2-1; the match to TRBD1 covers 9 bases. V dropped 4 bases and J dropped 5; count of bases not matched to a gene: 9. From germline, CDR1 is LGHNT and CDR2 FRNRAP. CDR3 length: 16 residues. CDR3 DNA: TGTGCTAGTGGTTCTATTCTCGGACAGGGGAACAATGAGCAGTTCTTC. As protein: CASGSILGQGNNEQFF.

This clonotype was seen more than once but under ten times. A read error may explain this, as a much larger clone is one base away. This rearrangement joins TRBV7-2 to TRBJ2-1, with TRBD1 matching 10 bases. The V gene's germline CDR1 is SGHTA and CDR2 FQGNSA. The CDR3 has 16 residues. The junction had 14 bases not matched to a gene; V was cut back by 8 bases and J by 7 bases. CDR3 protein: CASGSAGGTGVNEQFF. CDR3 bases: TGTGCCAGCGGCTCGGCCGGAGGGACAGGGGTGAATGAGCAGTTCTTC.

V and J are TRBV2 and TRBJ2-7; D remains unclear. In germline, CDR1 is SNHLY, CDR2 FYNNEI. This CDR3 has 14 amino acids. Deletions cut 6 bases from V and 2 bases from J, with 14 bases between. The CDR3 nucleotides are TGTGCCAGCAGGCCCGGCGCTGAGACCTACGAGCAGTACTTC. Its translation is CASRPGAETYEQYF.

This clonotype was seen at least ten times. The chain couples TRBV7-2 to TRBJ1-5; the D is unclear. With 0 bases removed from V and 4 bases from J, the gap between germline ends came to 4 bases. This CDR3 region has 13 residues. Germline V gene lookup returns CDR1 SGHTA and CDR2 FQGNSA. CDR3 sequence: CASSLATNQPQHF. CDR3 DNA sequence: TGTGCCAGCAGCTTAGCGACTAATCAGCCCCAGCATTTT.

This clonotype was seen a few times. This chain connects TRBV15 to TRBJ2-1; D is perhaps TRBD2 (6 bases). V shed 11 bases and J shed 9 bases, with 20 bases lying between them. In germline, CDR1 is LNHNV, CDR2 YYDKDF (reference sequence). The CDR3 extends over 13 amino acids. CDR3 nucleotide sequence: TGTGCCTCCAACCGGGACTCCGGCGGTGAGCAGTTCTTC. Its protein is CASNRDSGGEQFF. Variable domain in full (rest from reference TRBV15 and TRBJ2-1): DAMVIQNPRYQVTQFGKPVTLSCSQTLNHNVMYWYQQKSSQAPKLLFHYYDKDFNNEADTPDNFQSRRPNTSFCFLDIRSPGLGDTAMYLCASNRDSGGEQFFGPGTRLTVL.

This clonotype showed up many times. As DNA, the CDR3 is TGTGCCTGGAGAAGCGGGGTCGGCGGCTACACCTTC. Its translation: CAWRSGVGGYTF. The chain links TRBV30 to TRBJ1-2; D gene ambiguous. The CDR3 consists of 12 residues. Germline assignment: CDR1 GTSNPN and CDR2 SVGIG (reference sequence). V lost 3 bases and J 8 bases, leaving 13 bases between the germline ends.

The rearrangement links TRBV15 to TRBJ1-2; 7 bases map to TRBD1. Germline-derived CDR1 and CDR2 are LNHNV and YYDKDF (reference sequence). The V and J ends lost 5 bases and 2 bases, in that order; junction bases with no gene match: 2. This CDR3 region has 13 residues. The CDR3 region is CATSQDRNYGYTF. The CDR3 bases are TGTGCCACCAGCCAGGACAGGAACTATGGCTACACCTTC.

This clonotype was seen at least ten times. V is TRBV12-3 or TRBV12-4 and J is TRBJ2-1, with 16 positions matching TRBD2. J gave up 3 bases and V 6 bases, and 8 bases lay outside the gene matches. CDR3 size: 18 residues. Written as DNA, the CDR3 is TGTGCCAGCAGCTCGCCGGGACTAGCGGGAGGGAGCTACAATGAGCAGTTCTTC. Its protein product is CASSSPGLAGGSYNEQFF.

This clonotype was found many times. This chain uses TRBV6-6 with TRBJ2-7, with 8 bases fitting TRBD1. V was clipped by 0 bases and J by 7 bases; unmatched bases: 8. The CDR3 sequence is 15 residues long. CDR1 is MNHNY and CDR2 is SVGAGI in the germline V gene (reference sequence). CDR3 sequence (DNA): TGTGCCAGCAGTTACTCGAAGGACAGGGCAAGAGAGCAGTACTTC. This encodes CASSYSKDRAREQYF.

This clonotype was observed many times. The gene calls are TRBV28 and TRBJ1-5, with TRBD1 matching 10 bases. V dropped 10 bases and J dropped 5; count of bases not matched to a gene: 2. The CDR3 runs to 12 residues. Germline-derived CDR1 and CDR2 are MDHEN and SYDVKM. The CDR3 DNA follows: TGTGCCACCGGGACAGGGGATCAGCCCCAGCATTTT. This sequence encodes CATGTGDQPQHF.

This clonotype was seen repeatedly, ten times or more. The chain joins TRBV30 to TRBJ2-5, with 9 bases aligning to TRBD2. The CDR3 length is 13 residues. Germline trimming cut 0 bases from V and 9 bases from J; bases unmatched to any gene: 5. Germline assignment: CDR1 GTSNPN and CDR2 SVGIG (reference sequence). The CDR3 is CAWSVGGRAAQYF. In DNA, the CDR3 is TGTGCCTGGAGTGTCGGCGGGAGGGCCGCCCAGTACTTC.

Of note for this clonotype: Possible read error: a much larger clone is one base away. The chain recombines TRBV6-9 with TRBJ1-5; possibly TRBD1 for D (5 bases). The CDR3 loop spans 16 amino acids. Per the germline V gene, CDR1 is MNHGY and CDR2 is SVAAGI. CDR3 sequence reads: CASGYEPWGDNQPQHF. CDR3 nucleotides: TGTGCCAGCGGTTACGAACCCTGGGGGGACAATCAGCCCCAGCATTTT.

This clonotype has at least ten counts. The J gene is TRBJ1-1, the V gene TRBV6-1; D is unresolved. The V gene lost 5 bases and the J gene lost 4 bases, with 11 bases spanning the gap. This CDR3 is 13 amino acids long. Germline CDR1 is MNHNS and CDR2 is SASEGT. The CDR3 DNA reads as TGTGCCAGCAGTTTAAATGATGTCACTGAAGCTTTCTTT. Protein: CASSLNDVTEAFF.

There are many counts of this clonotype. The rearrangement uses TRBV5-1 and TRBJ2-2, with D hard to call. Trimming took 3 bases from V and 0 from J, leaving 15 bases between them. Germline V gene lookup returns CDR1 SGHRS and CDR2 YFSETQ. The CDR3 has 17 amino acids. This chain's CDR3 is CASSWQVGKANTGELFF. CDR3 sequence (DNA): TGCGCCAGCAGCTGGCAGGTGGGAAAGGCGAACACCGGGGAGCTGTTTTTT.

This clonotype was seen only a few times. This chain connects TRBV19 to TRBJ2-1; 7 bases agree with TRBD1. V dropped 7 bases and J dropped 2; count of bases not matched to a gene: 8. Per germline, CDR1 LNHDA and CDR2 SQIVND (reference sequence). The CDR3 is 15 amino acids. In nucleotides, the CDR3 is TGTGCCAGTATTGGCGAGGGGGCCCCCTACAATGAGCAGTTCTTC. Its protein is CASIGEGAPYNEQFF.

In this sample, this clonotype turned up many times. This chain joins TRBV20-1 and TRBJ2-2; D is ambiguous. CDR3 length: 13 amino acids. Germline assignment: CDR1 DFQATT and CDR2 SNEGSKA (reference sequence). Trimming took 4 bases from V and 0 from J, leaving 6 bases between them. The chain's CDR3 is CSATEPNTGELFF. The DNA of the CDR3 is TGCAGTGCTACCGAGCCGAACACCGGGGAGCTGTTTTTT.

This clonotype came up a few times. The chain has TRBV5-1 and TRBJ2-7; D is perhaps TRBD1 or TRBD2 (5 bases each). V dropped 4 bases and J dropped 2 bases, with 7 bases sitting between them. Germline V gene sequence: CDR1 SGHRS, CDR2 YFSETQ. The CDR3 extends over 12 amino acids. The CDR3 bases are TGCGCCAGCAGCGGGGACGCCTACGAGCAGTACTTC. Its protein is CASSGDAYEQYF.

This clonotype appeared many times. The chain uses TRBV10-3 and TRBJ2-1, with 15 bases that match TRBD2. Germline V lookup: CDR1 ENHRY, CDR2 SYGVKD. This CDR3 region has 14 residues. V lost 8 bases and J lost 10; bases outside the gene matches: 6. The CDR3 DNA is TGTGCCATCTCACCGGGACTAGCGGGAGGAGAGCAGTTCTTC. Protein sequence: CAISPGLAGGEQFF.

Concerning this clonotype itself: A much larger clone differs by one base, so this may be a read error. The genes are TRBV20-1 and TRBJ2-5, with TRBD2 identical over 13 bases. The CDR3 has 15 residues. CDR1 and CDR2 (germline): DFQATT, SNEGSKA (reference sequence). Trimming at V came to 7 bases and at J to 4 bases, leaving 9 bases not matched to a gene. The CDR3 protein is CSVRSGTSGVETQYF. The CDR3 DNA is TGCAGTGTTAGGAGCGGGACTAGCGGGGTAGAGACCCAGTACTTC.

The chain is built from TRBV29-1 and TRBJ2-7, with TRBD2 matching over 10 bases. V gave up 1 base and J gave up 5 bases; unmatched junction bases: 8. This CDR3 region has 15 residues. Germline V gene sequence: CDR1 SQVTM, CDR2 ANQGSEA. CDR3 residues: CSVEGPSGRVNEQYF. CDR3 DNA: TGCAGCGTTGAAGGCCCTAGCGGGAGAGTCAACGAGCAGTACTTC.